A single sample is the source of the 3 T cell receptor beta chains below, sequenced in a study of vaccination effects on CD4 cells after COVID-19. Under the ViraFEST assay, PBMC were stimulated with viral peptide pools so that antigen-specific CD4+ T cells expanded. Sequencing was performed afterwards. Subsequent to a culture period of 10 to 11 days, CD4+ T cells were isolated. People in the vaccine group had not been infected with SARS-CoV-2 before, and their nucleocapsid antibodies were negative. Libraries were prepared by immunoSEQ multiplex PCR; TCRdb keeps only in-frame clonotypes and omits some of them. This table has tens of thousands of clones, roughly two thirds appearing once. These receptors have no known antigen. The sequences come from CD4+ T cells from PBMCs cultured with SARS-CoV-2 spike peptides, collected before COVID-19 vaccination. These receptors were taken from a human donor who received a COVID-19 vaccine.

This clone has a handful of counts. This chain joins TRBV7-9 and TRBJ1-4, with D unclear. The CDR3 covers 11 residues. Germline V lookup: CDR1 SEHNR, CDR2 FQNEAQ (reference sequence). Trimming removed 3 bases from V and 6 bases from J, with 2 bases in between. The CDR3 loop is CASSLDEKLFF. The DNA of the CDR3 is TGTGCCAGCAGCTTGGATGAAAAACTGTTTTTT.

This rearrangement joins TRBV4-3 to TRBJ2-1; possibly TRBD1 for D (6 bases). The length of the CDR3 is 18 residues. The germline gives CDR1 LGHNA, CDR2 YSLEER. The V end lost 4 bases, the J end lost 5 bases, and 24 bases lay between the germline ends. The CDR3 DNA reads TGCGCCAGCAGCCGACAGCGGCCCGGCCAGGGGTTCCACAATGAGCAGTTCTTC. Encoded protein: CASSRQRPGQGFHNEQFF.

V gene TRBV7-8 combines with J gene TRBJ1-1, with TRBD1 as a possible D gene (6 bases). This CDR3 has 15 residues. V lost 1 base and J lost 5, with 14 bases in between. CDR1 is SGHVS and CDR2 is FQNEAQ in the germline V gene. The CDR3 loop reads CASSLDPGVRTEAFF. The CDR3 coding sequence is TGTGCCAGCAGCTTAGACCCAGGGGTGCGGACTGAAGCTTTCTTT.